A selection of T cell receptor beta chains follows, all from one sample in a study of blood T cell repertoires in COVID-19. Produced via immunoSEQ multiplex PCR; TCRdb's table is partial and in-frame only. Of over 200,000 clones listed, approximately 90% are singletons. Sequencing input: PBMCs or T cells enriched from blood (not recorded which). The receptors come from a man in his thirties or forties who had recovered from COVID-19. CDR3s include the opening cysteine and the closing phenylalanine or tryptophan. A D gene is named only where the DNA matches it firmly. A row's size may be missing; if present it is once, few, many or a size class.

CASSLVEGEREGHGEQFF | TGTGCCAGCAGCTTAGTCGAGGGTGAGCGGGAGGGCCACGGTGAGCAGTTCTTC | TRBV7-6 | NA | TRBJ2-1 | TRBD2
CASSLGTRGNSPLHF | TGTGCCAGCAGCTTAGGAACCCGGGGGAATTCACCCCTCCACTTT | TRBV7-9 | NA | TRBJ1-6 | NA
CASSEPGVSNYEQYF | TGTGCCAGCAGCGAACCGGGGGTCTCGAACTACGAGCAGTACTTC | TRBV27 | NA | TRBJ2-7 | NA
CASPPAVGTGVDTQYF | TGTGCCAGCCCCCCCGCCGTGGGGACAGGGGTTGATACGCAGTATTTT | TRBV28 | few | TRBJ2-3 | TRBD1
CASSIVPPGAGPYEQYF | TGCGCCAGCAGCATTGTCCCCCCTGGGGCCGGACCCTACGAGCAGTACTTC | TRBV5-1 | NA | TRBJ2-7 | NA
CASSLGQSYTDTQYF | TGCGCCAGCAGCCTGGGACAAAGTTACACAGATACGCAGTATTTT | TRBV4-1 | NA | TRBJ2-3 | NA
CAWSVARGQPQHF | TGTGCCTGGAGTGTCGCTAGGGGTCAGCCCCAGCATTTT | TRBV30 | NA | TRBJ1-5 | NA
CSVASGQGDRDYGYTF | TGCAGCGTTGCTAGTGGACAGGGGGATAGGGACTATGGCTACACCTTC | TRBV29-1 | NA | TRBJ1-2 | TRBD1
CASSLAWASTDTQYF | TGTGCCAGCAGCTTAGCGTGGGCCTCCACAGATACGCAGTATTTT | TRBV7-9 | NA | TRBJ2-3 | NA
CASRGTSGKLQETQYF | TGTGCCAGCAGGGGGACTAGCGGAAAATTACAAGAGACCCAGTACTTC | TRBV2 | NA | TRBJ2-5 | TRBD2
CASSVEQVSYGYTF | TGTGCCAGCAGCGTGGAACAGGTATCCTATGGCTACACCTTC | TRBV9 | NA | TRBJ1-2 | NA
CASSYGLAAGGYTF | TGTGCCAGCAGTTACGGGCTGGCGGCGGGAGGCTACACCTTC | TRBV6-5 | NA | TRBJ1-2 | NA
CASSLRGGREQFF | TGTGCCAGCAGCTTACGGGGGGGCAGGGAGCAGTTCTTC | TRBV5-4 | NA | TRBJ2-1 | TRBD2
CATSGTGGGGELFF | TGTGCCACGTCCGGGACAGGGGGTGGCGGGGAGCTGTTTTTT | TRBV2 | NA | TRBJ2-2 | TRBD1
CASSYYEQYF | TGTGCCAGTAGTTACTACGAGCAGTACTTC | TRBV19 | NA | TRBJ2-7 | NA
CASSFGAGQETQYF | TGTGCCAGCAGCTTTGGAGCCGGCCAAGAGACCCAGTACTTC | TRBV13 | NA | TRBJ2-5 | NA
CASSVVERGQPNTIYF | TGTGCCAGCAGCGTAGTGGAGAGGGGACAACCCAACACCATATATTTT | TRBV9 | NA | TRBJ1-3 | NA
CATQGTVRSSYEQYF | TGTGCCACCCAAGGGACAGTCCGGAGCTCCTACGAGCAGTACTTC | TRBV2 | NA | TRBJ2-7 | TRBD1
CASSQGTGVGGTEAFF | TGTGCCAGCTCACAAGGGACAGGGGTTGGGGGCACTGAAGCTTTCTTT | TRBV18 | NA | TRBJ1-1 | TRBD1
CASSQGLGPGLAANEQFF | TGCGCCAGCAGCCAAGGTTTAGGACCGGGACTAGCGGCTAATGAGCAGTTCTTC | TRBV4-1 | NA | TRBJ2-1 | TRBD2
CAWSKRWGTGQRGYTF | TGTGCCTGGAGCAAAAGGTGGGGAACAGGTCAAAGGGGCTACACCTTC | TRBV30 | NA | TRBJ1-2 | NA
CSARAGEAFF | TGCAGTGCTAGAGCAGGCGAAGCTTTCTTT | TRBV20-1 | NA | TRBJ1-1 | NA
CASNPDRGNYGYTF | TGTGCCAGCAACCCGGACAGGGGGAACTATGGCTACACCTTC | TRBV6-2/TRBV6-3 | NA | TRBJ1-2 | TRBD1
CASSQETAGHRNEKLFF | TGCGCCAGCAGCCAAGAGACAGCGGGACACCGTAATGAAAAACTGTTTTTT | TRBV4-3 | NA | TRBJ1-4 | NA
CATSREQRGRDIQYF | TGTGCCACCAGCAGAGAGCAGCGGGGGCGCGACATTCAGTACTTC | TRBV15 | NA | TRBJ2-4 | TRBD2
CAWSDGLAGVADTQYF | TGTGCCTGGAGTGACGGACTAGCGGGAGTGGCAGATACGCAGTATTTT | TRBV30 | NA | TRBJ2-3 | TRBD2
CASSPGTGRYGYTF | TGTGCCAGCAGCCCTGGGACAGGGCGCTATGGCTACACCTTC | TRBV11-1 | NA | TRBJ1-2 | TRBD1
CASSLALGQTYEQYF | TGTGCCAGCAGCTTAGCGCTCGGACAGACCTACGAGCAGTACTTC | TRBV7-8 | NA | TRBJ2-7 | NA
CASSGGWLLANEKLFF | TGCGCCAGCAGCGGAGGCTGGTTATTGGCTAATGAAAAACTGTTTTTT | TRBV4-1 | NA | TRBJ1-4 | NA
CASSTGTDTQYF | TGTGCCAGCAGTACAGGGACAGATACGCAGTATTTT | TRBV11-2 | NA | TRBJ2-3 | NA
CASSEAPGTSGYEQYF | TGTGCCAGCAGTGAAGCCCCGGGGACTAGCGGTTACGAGCAGTACTTC | TRBV2 | NA | TRBJ2-7 | TRBD2